This passage covers 31 T cell receptor beta chains from one sample sequenced in a study of Ad26.COV2.S vaccination and SARS-CoV-2 variants (dated by TCRdb to about 2021). Libraries were constructed by the immunoSEQ multiplex PCR assay. TCRdb stores this immuneACCESS table with in-frame sequences only. Part of the clones is absent; in the studies checked, under half of the shortfall reflects unresolved V genes, and no reason is known for the rest. The sample table records roughly 300,000 clones; around nine tenths of these occur just once. The top ten hold about 10% of the sample. The treatment or condition label corresponds to: approximately 18 received Ad26.COV2.S at low or high dose, single or two shots; about 5 received placebo; per-sample allocation not given. For vaccine and placebo recipients, repertoires were sequenced using samples collected on day 63 after the first injection. Sequenced material: peripheral blood, taken in a trial of Ad26.COV2.S vaccine versus placebo. The receptors here all came from a person aged 18-60 years who received the Ad26.COV2.S COVID-19 vaccine or a placebo.

This chain joins TRBV7-2 and TRBJ1-2; D remains unclear. This CDR3 comprises 13 residues. Germline V gene lookup returns CDR1 SGHTA and CDR2 FQGNSA. The V end lost 5 bases, the J end lost 8 bases, and 15 bases lay between the germline ends. In nucleotides, the CDR3 is TGTGCCAGCAGCCTTGGTAACGTGGAAGGCTACACCTTC. It yields the protein CASSLGNVEGYTF.

The V call is TRBV5-6, the J call TRBJ2-7; no clear D gene. The germline gives CDR1 SGHDT, CDR2 YYEEEE. The CDR3 is 12 residues long. Trimming left V 0 bases short and J 7 bases short, with 8 bases between. In DNA, the CDR3 is TGTGCCAGCAGCTTGGAATCCTGGGAGCAGTACTTC. As protein: CASSLESWEQYF.

The V and J genes are TRBV9 and TRBJ2-3; D gene ambiguous. CDR1 and CDR2 from the germline V gene are SGDLS and YYNGEE. The CDR3 totals 16 residues. Trimming cost V 3 bases and J 0 bases, with 14 bases left between them. The DNA of the CDR3 is TGTGCCAGCAGCGGTCGACATTCACCTAGCACAGATACGCAGTATTTT. It encodes CASSGRHSPSTDTQYF.

The chain recombines TRBV19 with TRBJ2-1; D might be TRBD1 (5 bases). CDR1 is LNHDA, CDR2 SQIVND, per germline (reference sequence). Trimming took 4 bases from V and 6 from J, leaving 13 bases between them. CDR3 size: 14 residues. The CDR3 region has the DNA TGTGCCAGTAGTAGAGTCGGACAAGGCAATGAGCAGTTCTTC. It translates to CASSRVGQGNEQFF.

This chain links TRBV7-8 with TRBJ1-1; perhaps TRBD1 as D (5 bases). V lost 3 bases and J 5 bases, leaving 10 bases between the germline ends. Per germline, CDR1 SGHVS and CDR2 FQNEAQ. The CDR3 has 13 amino acids. Here the CDR3 DNA reads TGTGCCAGCAGCTTGGGGGTAGGGACTGAAGCTTTCTTT. It translates to CASSLGVGTEAFF.

The V gene is TRBV27, the J gene TRBJ2-7; the D gene is possibly TRBD2 (5 bases). The germline gives CDR1 MNHEY, CDR2 SMNVEV (reference sequence). V shed 5 bases and J shed 6 bases, with 23 bases lying between them. The CDR3 consists of 16 residues. The CDR3 here is CASSPLVKLDPGEQYF. DNA for the CDR3: TGTGCCAGCAGTCCCCTCGTCAAACTAGATCCGGGCGAGCAGTACTTC.

This chain uses TRBV28 with TRBJ1-4; 10 bases are a match to TRBD1. The CDR3 runs to 20 residues. CDR1 is MDHEN and CDR2 is SYDVKM in the germline V gene. The V gene end was trimmed by 3 bases and the J gene end by 3 bases; junction bases not matched to a gene: 16. The CDR3 sequence: CASSFHTLGQGENSNEKLFF. The DNA of the CDR3 is TGTGCCAGCAGTTTTCACACTCTTGGACAGGGGGAGAATTCTAATGAAAAACTGTTTTTT.

The chain is built from TRBV10-3 and TRBJ2-1, with 13 nucleotides matching TRBD2. There are 16 residues in the CDR3. Germline CDR1 ENHRY, CDR2 SYGVKD. The V segment lost 0 bases and the J segment 9 bases; nucleotides outside the gene matches: 5. Here the CDR3 reads CAISESWTSGSGEQFF. CDR3 nucleotide sequence: TGTGCCATCAGTGAGTCCTGGACTAGCGGGAGTGGTGAGCAGTTCTTC.

The chain combines TRBV9 with TRBJ2-1; no clear D gene. This CDR3 spans 12 amino acids. Germline V lookup: CDR1 SGDLS, CDR2 YYNGEE. The ends were cut back, 4 bases at V and 9 bases at J, with 11 bases in the middle. Here the CDR3 DNA reads TGTGCCAGCAGCCTCCCCCCGGGTGAGCAGTTCTTC. This gives the protein CASSLPPGEQFF. The full variable domain, completed using reference TRBV9 and TRBJ2-1, is DSGVTQTPKHLITATGQRVTLRCSPRSGDLSVYWYQQSLDQGLQFLIQYYNGEERAKGNILERFSAQQFPDLHSELNLSSLELGDSALYFCASSLPPGEQFFGPGTRLTVL.

Here the CDR3 DNA reads TGTGCCAGCACGAGTTGGCGGACAGACTTCTACGAGCAGTACTTC. Translation: CASTSWRTDFYEQYF. This rearrangement joins TRBV6-5 to TRBJ2-7; possible D gene TRBD1, 6 bases. Trimming cost V 7 bases and J 3 bases, with 19 bases left between them. The CDR3 consists of 15 residues. CDR1 is MNHEY, CDR2 SVGAGI, per germline.

V usage is TRBV4-3 and J usage is TRBJ1-6, with D possibly TRBD1 on 6 matching bases. Germline V gene data show CDR1 as LGHNA and CDR2 as YSLEER. The CDR3 covers 14 residues. The V and J ends lost 4 bases and 5 bases respectively, with 9 bases between them. CDR3 bases: TGCGCCAGCAGCCTCGGGGGCCATAATTCACCCCTCCACTTT. Protein: CASSLGGHNSPLHF.

The chain uses TRBV28 and TRBJ2-7, with 12 bases matching TRBD2. The CDR3 totals 16 residues. The trim removed 4 bases at V and 4 bases at J, leaving 8 bases unmatched. CDR1 is MDHEN, CDR2 SYDVKM, per germline. The chain's CDR3 is CASSSGLAGGWYEQYF. The CDR3 bases are TGTGCCAGCAGTTCGGGACTAGCGGGTGGCTGGTACGAGCAGTACTTC. The variable domain in full, with the rest retrieved from reference TRBV28 and TRBJ2-7, is DVKVTQSSRYLVKRTGEKVFLECVQDMDHENMFWYRQDPGLGLRLIYFSYDVKMKEKGDIPEGYSVSREKKERFSLILESASTNQTSMYLCASSSGLAGGWYEQYFGPGTRLTVT.

Only one count was recorded for this clone. The chain couples TRBV5-1 to TRBJ2-7, with D unresolved. The germline V gene encodes CDR1 SGHRS and CDR2 YFSETQ. Trimming removed 0 bases from V and 6 bases from J, with 16 bases in between. This CDR3 contains 15 residues. The CDR3 DNA sequence: TGCGCCAGCAGCTTGGGGGCGGTCGGCAGTTCCGAGCAGTACTTC. Its translation is CASSLGAVGSSEQYF.

The gene calls are TRBV10-2 and TRBJ1-2; TRBD1 aligns across 8 bases. Trimming took 6 bases from V and 2 from J; bases not matched to a gene: 8. The CDR3 loop spans 15 amino acids. CDR1 is WSHSY, CDR2 SAAADI, per germline. Here the CDR3 DNA reads TGCGCCAGCAGCCCGGACAGGGCTCCGAACTATGGCTACACCTTC. Translation gives CASSPDRAPNYGYTF.

The V call is TRBV5-1, the J call TRBJ1-1, with D tentatively TRBD1 (5 bases). V was cut by 1 base and J by 4 bases, with 11 bases left in between. Germline V gene lookup returns CDR1 SGHRS and CDR2 YFSETQ. The CDR3 consists of 14 residues. CDR3 region: CASSLQGIGTEAFF. CDR3 coding DNA: TGCGCCAGCAGCTTGCAGGGTATTGGCACTGAAGCTTTCTTT. Full variable domain (rest looked up from reference TRBV5-1 and TRBJ1-1): KAGVTQTPRYLIKTRGQQVTLSCSPISGHRSVSWYQQTPGQGLQFLFEYFSETQRNKGNFPGRFSGRQFSNSRSEMNVSTLELGDSALYLCASSLQGIGTEAFFGQGTRLTVV.

The sample holds a few counts of this clone. This sequence joins TRBV7-9 and TRBJ2-7; TRBD2 aligns across 9 bases. Germline V CDR1 and CDR2: SEHNR, FQNEAQ (reference sequence). V was clipped by 1 base and J by 3 bases; unmatched bases: 4. The CDR3 sequence is 15 residues long. The CDR3 nucleotides are TGTGCCAGCAGCTTAGTTGAAGCGGGAGGCTACGAGCAGTACTTC. Residues: CASSLVEAGGYEQYF.

The chain carries TRBV5-1 and TRBJ2-5; 8 bases match TRBD2. CDR1 is SGHRS, CDR2 YFSETQ, per germline. The CDR3 totals 16 residues. Trimming cost V 4 bases and J 1 base; bases outside gene matches: 9. CDR3: CASSPAARGGQETQYF. The CDR3 DNA is TGCGCCAGCAGCCCCGCTGCCCGGGGGGGCCAAGAGACCCAGTACTTC.

The CDR3 DNA sequence: TGTGCCAGTAGTATCCCCAGGGCCCAAGAGACCCAGTACTTC. Encoded protein: CASSIPRAQETQYF. The V gene is TRBV19, the J gene TRBJ2-5, with D tentatively TRBD1 (5 bases). The CDR3 is 14 residues long. CDR1 and CDR2 (germline): LNHDA, SQIVND (reference sequence). V lost 3 bases to trimming and J lost 1 base, with 9 bases between them.

The V and J genes are TRBV11-2 and TRBJ2-2; TRBD2 matches at 8 bases. The CDR3 totals 17 residues. Germline assignment: CDR1 SGHAT and CDR2 FQNNGV. With 1 base clipped from V and 0 bases from J, the junction kept 4 bases outside the gene matches. The DNA of the CDR3 is TGTGCCAGCAGCTTAGCCCTAGCGGGTACGAACACCGGGGAGCTGTTTTTT. Its translation: CASSLALAGTNTGELFF.

As regards this clone: This specimen includes other DNA sequences encoding the same CDR3. V is TRBV12-3 or TRBV12-4 and J is TRBJ2-6; no definite D call. CDR3 size: 13 residues. The ends were cut back, 1 base at V and 4 bases at J, with 2 bases in the middle. Here the CDR3 reads CASSLGGANVLTF. In DNA, the CDR3 is TGTGCCAGCAGTTTAGGGGGGGCCAACGTCCTGACTTTC.

J is TRBJ2-7 and V is TRBV7-2; D might be TRBD1 (5 bases). With 0 bases removed from V and 5 bases from J, the gap between germline ends came to 17 bases. This CDR3 spans 16 amino acids. Germline values: CDR1 SGHTA, CDR2 FQGNSA. Written as DNA, the CDR3 is TGTGCCAGCAGCTTAGCGCTCTCGCCTGGCAGGGACGAGCAGTACTTC. Its translation: CASSLALSPGRDEQYF.

The V call is TRBV7-9, the J call TRBJ2-1, with 14 bases lining up with TRBD2. The junction had 3 bases not matched to a gene; V was cut back by 2 bases and J by 6 bases. Per germline, CDR1 SEHNR and CDR2 FQNEAQ (reference sequence). The CDR3 has 16 amino acids. The CDR3 DNA reads TGTGCCAGCAGCTTACCGACTAGCGGGGGGGTCAATGAGCAGTTCTTC. Encoded protein: CASSLPTSGGVNEQFF.

The rearrangement joins TRBV4-2 to TRBJ2-5; 7 bases align to TRBD2. This CDR3 contains 17 residues. V dropped 4 bases and J dropped 3; count of bases not matched to a gene: 14. Germline V CDR1 and CDR2: LGHNA, YNFKEQ. CDR3 in DNA: TGTGCCAGCAGCCGAGCAGGGTTGCGGCTAGCGGAAGAGACCCAGTACTTC. Its translation is CASSRAGLRLAEETQYF.

The gene calls are TRBV7-9 and TRBJ2-1; 15 bases align to TRBD2. Losses at the gene ends were 4 bases for V and 3 bases for J; bases not matched to a gene: 10. In germline, CDR1 is SEHNR, CDR2 FQNEAQ (reference sequence). This CDR3 contains 19 residues. CDR3 DNA sequence: TGTGCCAGCAGCTCGACTACCGGGACTAGCGGGAGGTTCTACAATGAGCAGTTCTTC. This sequence encodes CASSSTTGTSGRFYNEQFF.

The chain links TRBV3-1 (or the pseudogene TRBV3-2) to TRBJ1-6; no definite D call. The CDR3 covers 11 residues. Trimming took off 4 bases at V and 8 bases at J, with 3 bases between the two ends. Germline V gives CDR1 LGHDT, CDR2 YNNKEL (reference sequence). CDR3 bases: TGTGCCAGCAGCCCCCATTCACCCCTCCACTTT. It codes for CASSPHSPLHF.

The gene calls are TRBV28 and TRBJ2-7; 7 positions agree with TRBD1. The CDR3 spans 12 residues. The V gene's germline CDR1 is MDHEN and CDR2 SYDVKM. After removal of 5 bases from V and 6 bases from J, the junction contained 4 bases not matched to a gene. The CDR3 sequence is CASSRTGSEQYF. The DNA of the CDR3 is TGTGCCAGCAGTCGGACAGGTAGCGAGCAGTACTTC.

This clone turned up a few times. The chain joins TRBV29-1 to TRBJ2-3; D is unclear. CDR1 is SQVTM and CDR2 is ANQGSEA in the germline V gene. The ends were cut back, 4 bases at V and 4 bases at J, with 12 bases in the middle. The CDR3 runs 13 residues. The CDR3 sequence is CSVGLGQADTQYF. The DNA of the CDR3 is TGCAGCGTTGGTCTTGGGCAAGCAGATACGCAGTATTTT.

The rearrangement uses TRBV28 and TRBJ1-3, with D perhaps matching TRBD1 (6 bases). V lost 6 bases and J 0 bases, leaving 6 bases between the germline ends. This CDR3 is 13 amino acids long. Germline CDR1 MDHEN, CDR2 SYDVKM. CDR3 residues: CASRDSSGNTIYF. The DNA for the CDR3 is TGTGCCAGCAGGGACAGCTCTGGAAACACCATATATTTT.

The sample holds one count of this clone. This chain uses TRBV28 with TRBJ2-7; D not certain. Trimming left V 6 bases short and J 2 bases short, with 14 bases between. CDR1 MDHEN and CDR2 SYDVKM come from the germline V gene. This CDR3 has 14 residues. The CDR3 bases are TGTGCCAGCAGCAAGAGCGAAGGAGCCTACGAGCAGTACTTC. Amino acids: CASSKSEGAYEQYF.

The chain uses TRBV15 and TRBJ1-5; D gene uncertain. Germline CDR1 is LNHNV and CDR2 is YYDKDF (reference sequence). V was pared by 6 bases and J by 0 bases, with 12 bases between. CDR3 size: 15 residues. The CDR3 DNA reads TGTGCCACCAGGGGTACAGAATATAGCAATCAGCCCCAGCATTTT. It specifies CATRGTEYSNQPQHF.

V and J are TRBV10-3 and TRBJ2-3; 7 positions match TRBD1. The J segment lost 2 bases and the V segment lost 5 bases, leaving 7 bases of the junction unmatched. The CDR3 loop spans 15 amino acids. In germline, CDR1 is ENHRY, CDR2 SYGVKD. CDR3 coding DNA: TGTGCCATCAGTTCCGGGACAGACAACACAGATACGCAGTATTTT. It yields the protein CAISSGTDNTDTQYF.